The entry below describes one T cell receptor (beta chain). Antigen: not known. This entry is derived from a study of blood T cells in healthy people across ages. The sample providers were healthy Caucasian people from Russia, aged roughly 6 to 95. Trimming left V 6 bases short and J 3 bases short, with 11 bases between. The CDR3 contains 13 residues. Study results and limitations: Donors of long life had a larger count of naive CD4+ cells and greater diversity than aged donors. Reliance upon unsorted PBMCs precluded definitive naive versus antigen-experienced comparison.

PCR was performed a second time for about 6 to 12 cycles using a sample-barcoded 5' primer and a J-beta primer mix. TCRdb recomputed calls from the 5' RACE reads with MiXCR, one row per CDR3 protein. The sample lists 750,000 to 1,000,000 distinct CDR3 sequences; 25% to 30% were seen once. In addition, the sample was reused for a study of T cells of mothers and their children.

The chain uses TRBV12-3 or TRBV12-4 and TRBJ1-1; D might be TRBD1 (5 bases). Sample: blood. This TCR was recovered from a woman aged 40 to 50 in good health. CDR3 protein: CASSVRQYTEAFF. The CDR3 DNA reads as TGTGCCAGCAGCGTCCGACAGTACACTGAAGCTTTCTTT.